This is a list of T cell receptor beta chains from one sample in a study of T cell responses to AZD1222 COVID-19 vaccine. Here immunoSEQ multiplex PCR was the method, and the copy in TCRdb shows in-frame clones only, minus some. The sample yields fewer than 200,000 clones, around 92% seen once. The sample in question was peripheral blood, obtained on day 0 of AZD1222 vaccination. These receptors were taken from an adult in good health. CDR3s include the opening cysteine and the closing phenylalanine or tryptophan. The D gene is left open where the match is weak. Clone size is stated in some rows and not others, as once, few, many or a class when expanded.

D	size	V	J	length	CDR3	DNA
TRBD1	-	TRBV5-1	TRBJ2-2	15	CASSPGGQGSGELFF	TGCGCCAGCAGCCCAGGGGGACAAGGTAGCGGGGAGCTGTTTTTT
TRBD1	once	TRBV3-1/TRBV3-2	TRBJ1-1	14	CASSQGEMNTEAFF	TGTGCCAGCAGTCAGGGGGAAATGAACACTGAAGCTTTCTTT
TRBD1	-	TRBV27	TRBJ1-4	15	CASSLLGQRNEKLFF	TGTGCCAGCAGTTTACTGGGACAGAGAAATGAAAAACTGTTTTTT
-	-	TRBV10-3	TRBJ1-6	14	CAISDEGMNSPLHF	TGTGCAATCAGTGACGAGGGAATGAATTCACCCCTCCACTTT
TRBD1	few	TRBV5-1	TRBJ1-2	14	CASSQGQLNYGYTF	TGCGCCAGCAGCCAGGGACAGCTTAACTATGGCTACACCTTC
-	-	TRBV4-1	TRBJ2-5	17	CASSRGNRPTLQETQYF	TGCGCCAGCAGCCGAGGGAACAGGCCTACCCTACAAGAGACCCAGTACTTC
-	-	TRBV12-3/TRBV12-4	TRBJ2-1	12	CASSGGYNEQFF	TGTGCCAGCAGCGGGGGCTACAATGAGCAGTTCTTC
TRBD1	once	TRBV12-5	TRBJ1-5	13	CASGTGGNQPQHF	TGTGCTAGTGGCACAGGGGGTAATCAGCCCCAGCATTTT
TRBD2	-	TRBV6-4	TRBJ2-1	15	CASSPTGGPGNEQFF	TGTGCCAGCAGTCCCACGGGGGGGCCCGGCAATGAGCAGTTCTTC
TRBD1	-	TRBV6-1	TRBJ1-6	14	CASSERQGNSPLHF	TGTGCCAGCAGTGAACGACAGGGTAATTCACCCCTCCACTTT
-	-	TRBV6-4	TRBJ2-7	15	CASSGWRLFSYEQYF	TGTGCCAGCAGTGGGTGGAGGCTCTTCTCCTACGAGCAGTACTTC
-	-	TRBV5-1	TRBJ2-7	14	CASSFGGGSYEQYF	TGCGCCAGCAGCTTCGGGGGTGGCTCCTACGAGCAGTACTTC
-	-	TRBV6-2/TRBV6-3	TRBJ2-5	11	CASSYEETQYF	TGTGCCAGCAGTTACGAAGAGACCCAGTACTTC
-	-	TRBV29-1	TRBJ1-2	12	CSVDGPNYGYTF	TGCAGCGTGGATGGCCCTAACTATGGCTACACCTTC
TRBD2	-	TRBV15	TRBJ2-1	18	CATSRDRASGGAYNEQFF	TGTGCCACCAGCAGAGATCGGGCTAGCGGGGGGGCGTACAATGAGCAGTTCTTC
TRBD2	-	TRBV6-1	TRBJ2-7	14	CASSELRESYEQYF	TGTGCCAGCAGTGAACTGCGGGAGAGTTACGAGCAGTACTTC
-	once	TRBV6-5	TRBJ1-1	11	CASSNGAEAFF	TGTGCCAGCAGTAATGGGGCAGAAGCTTTCTTT
TRBD2	-	TRBV7-9	TRBJ2-1	18	CASSLAVTSGSSINEQFF	TGTGCCAGCAGCTTAGCTGTCACTAGCGGGAGTTCTATTAATGAGCAGTTCTTC
-	few	TRBV19	TRBJ1-3	13	CASIPGPGNTIYF	TGTGCCAGTATTCCGGGGCCTGGAAACACCATATATTTT
TRBD2	-	TRBV7-2	TRBJ2-2	16	CASSQRAGSGTGELFF	TGTGCCAGCAGCCAACGAGCGGGGTCGGGCACCGGGGAGCTGTTTTTT
TRBD1	-	TRBV6-5	TRBJ1-4	14	CASRRGTANEKLFF	TGTGCCAGCAGGCGGGGGACAGCCAATGAAAAACTGTTTTTT
TRBD1	-	TRBV29-1	TRBJ1-1	16	CSVDRPAQGADTEAFF	TGCAGCGTTGACCGCCCGGCACAGGGGGCGGACACTGAAGCTTTCTTT
-	-	TRBV5-1	TRBJ1-2	15	CASTPEGIGVYGYTF	TGCGCCAGCACCCCAGAAGGAATTGGGGTTTATGGCTACACCTTC
-	-	TRBV18	TRBJ2-1	15	CASSPPASGRNEQFF	TGTGCCAGCTCACCACCCGCTTCAGGGAGGAATGAGCAGTTCTTC
-	-	TRBV3-1/TRBV3-2	TRBJ2-2	15	CASSPEANRPGELFF	TGTGCCAGCAGCCCAGAGGCTAACCGGCCCGGGGAGCTGTTTTTT
-	-	TRBV11-2	TRBJ1-1	15	CASSLFSRGNTEAFF	TGTGCCAGCAGCTTATTCTCCAGGGGGAACACTGAAGCTTTCTTT
-	-	TRBV4-1	TRBJ1-5	13	CASSQAQRQPQHF	TGCGCCAGCAGCCAAGCGCAACGACAGCCCCAGCATTTT
-	-	TRBV5-6	TRBJ2-1	15	CASRLLAPPVGEQFF	TGTGCCAGCAGATTACTAGCTCCACCCGTCGGTGAGCAGTTCTTC
-	-	TRBV7-2	TRBJ1-1	13	CASSLQGITEAFF	TGTGCCAGCAGCTTACAGGGAATCACTGAAGCTTTCTTT